These 28 T cell receptor beta chains were sequenced from one sample in a study of blood T cell repertoires in COVID-19. TCRdb's table, derived via immunoSEQ multiplex PCR, lists solely in-frame clones and lacks some. The table shows 150,000 to 200,000 clones, with 77% occurring only once. Source material: peripheral blood. The origin of the receptors is a man in his sixties or seventies with acute or convalescent COVID-19.

V gene TRBV7-6 combines with J gene TRBJ1-6; D is uncertain. The CDR3 has 15 residues. Trimming cost V 5 bases and J 5 bases, with 13 bases left between them. CDR1 is SGHVS, CDR2 FNYEAQ, per germline. CDR3 loop: CASSPLLADNSPLHF. CDR3 coding DNA: TGTGCCAGCAGCCCCCTTCTTGCGGATAATTCACCCCTCCACTTT.

The V call is TRBV5-1, the J call TRBJ1-1, with 8 nucleotides matching TRBD1. The CDR3 has 13 amino acids. Per the germline V gene, CDR1 is SGHRS and CDR2 is YFSETQ. Trimming took 3 bases from V and 10 from J; bases not matched to a gene: 8. CDR3: CASSSEGQGRAFF. The DNA of the CDR3 is TGCGCCAGCAGCTCCGAAGGACAGGGACGAGCTTTCTTT. The full variable domain, completed using reference TRBV5-1 and TRBJ1-1, is KAGVTQTPRYLIKTRGQQVTLSCSPISGHRSVSWYQQTPGQGLQFLFEYFSETQRNKGNFPGRFSGRQFSNSRSEMNVSTLELGDSALYLCASSSEGQGRAFFGQGTRLTVV.

This chain uses TRBV2 with TRBJ1-6; 7 bases are a match to TRBD1. V trimming: 5 bases; J trimming: 6 bases; junction bases outside the gene matches: 4. From germline, CDR1 is SNHLY and CDR2 FYNNEI. CDR3 size: 14 residues. The CDR3 DNA reads as TGTGCCAGCAGTCCAGGGGGTCTTAATTCACCCCTCCACTTT. Its translation is CASSPGGLNSPLHF.

This clone was counted only a few times. This chain joins TRBV10-3 and TRBJ2-1; 7 bases align to TRBD2. This CDR3 has 15 residues. Losses at the gene ends were 4 bases for V and 2 bases for J; bases not matched to a gene: 5. Germline-derived CDR1 and CDR2 are ENHRY and SYGVKD. This CDR3 reads CAISGFSGPYNEQFF. CDR3 DNA: TGTGCCATCAGTGGCTTTAGCGGGCCCTACAATGAGCAGTTCTTC.

The genes are TRBV13 and TRBJ1-2; 9 bases agree with TRBD1. The CDR3 contains 14 residues. Losses at the gene ends were 5 bases for V and 4 bases for J; bases not matched to a gene: 5. Germline V gives CDR1 PRHDT, CDR2 FYEKMQ (reference sequence). This CDR3 is CASSRGQGTYGYTF. The DNA for the CDR3 is TGTGCCAGCAGCCGGGGACAGGGCACCTATGGCTACACCTTC.

The chain employs TRBV5-1 and TRBJ2-7; D may be TRBD1 (6 bases). Germline lookup yields CDR1 SGHRS and CDR2 YFSETQ. The CDR3 has 13 amino acids. V was cut by 7 bases and J by 0 bases, with 11 bases left in between. The CDR3 region is CASRDTSSYEQYF. DNA for the CDR3: TGCGCCAGCCGGGACACAAGCTCCTACGAGCAGTACTTC.

This rearrangement joins TRBV14 to TRBJ1-1; no reliable D call. V was clipped by 0 bases and J by 4 bases, with 6 bases between them. Germline CDR1 and CDR2: SGHDN and FVKESK. CDR3 length equals 13 residues. The CDR3 DNA sequence: TGTGCCAGCAGCCAAGATCCCAGCACTGAAGCTTTCTTT. The encoded protein is CASSQDPSTEAFF.

The chain uses TRBV11-3 and TRBJ1-4, with 8 bases lining up with TRBD1. J gave up 7 bases and V 3 bases, and 7 bases lay outside the gene matches. The CDR3 is 15 amino acids. The germline gives CDR1 SGHNT, CDR2 YENEEA. The CDR3 spells CASSFGQGAIEKLFF. For the CDR3, the DNA is TGTGCCAGCAGCTTTGGGCAGGGGGCGATTGAAAAACTGTTTTTT.

V is TRBV11-2 and J is TRBJ2-3, with a possible D match to TRBD2 (6 bases). Trimming pared 2 bases from V and 3 bases from J, leaving 12 bases between. The CDR3 is 15 residues long. Germline assignment: CDR1 SGHAT and CDR2 FQNNGV. The CDR3 sequence is CASSLSVSGTDTQYF. As DNA, the CDR3 is TGTGCCAGCAGCTTATCTGTGAGCGGGACAGATACGCAGTATTTT.

In the case of this clone: This clone may be a read error of a much larger clone one base away. The chain combines TRBV11-2 with TRBJ2-3; D is unresolved. Germline loops: CDR1 SGHAT, CDR2 FQNNGV. The CDR3 length is 11 residues. Deletions cut 5 bases from V and 5 bases from J, with 5 bases between. CDR3 protein: CASSPIDTQYF. The DNA for the CDR3 is TGTGCCAGCAGCCCAATAGATACGCAGTATTTT.

This clone showed up just a few times. The chain combines TRBV3-1 (or the pseudogene TRBV3-2) with TRBJ2-5; D is perhaps TRBD1 (6 bases). CDR3 size: 16 residues. V was shortened by 1 base and J by 1 base, with 13 bases between the two germline ends. CDR1 LGHDT and CDR2 YNNKEL come from the germline V gene (reference sequence). The CDR3 reads CASSQAGTPSQETQYF. The CDR3 DNA follows: TGTGCCAGCAGCCAAGCCGGGACACCAAGCCAAGAGACCCAGTACTTC.

The rearrangement uses TRBV5-4 and TRBJ1-2; the D is unclear. V dropped 0 bases and J dropped 2 bases, with 11 bases sitting between them. This CDR3 has 15 amino acids. Per the germline V gene, CDR1 is SGHNT and CDR2 is YYREEE (reference sequence). The CDR3 reads CASSLDVASNYGYTF. The DNA of the CDR3 is TGTGCCAGCAGCTTGGATGTAGCCTCAAACTATGGCTACACCTTC.

V and J are TRBV7-6 and TRBJ2-7; tentatively, D is TRBD2 (5 bases). This CDR3 is built from 16 residues. V lost 0 bases and J 4 bases, leaving 16 bases between the germline ends. Germline loops: CDR1 SGHVS, CDR2 FNYEAQ. DNA for the CDR3: TGTGCCAGCAGCTTAGCGGAGAGCCCCGGGATTTACGAGCAGTACTTC. Its translation is CASSLAESPGIYEQYF.

This chain joins TRBV29-1 and TRBJ1-5; no firm D call. The CDR3 loop spans 13 amino acids. Trimming removed 4 bases from V and 7 bases from J, with 14 bases in between. The germline CDR1 and CDR2 sequences are SQVTM and ANQGSEA. CDR3 loop: CSVAGKLDQPQHF. CDR3 sequence (DNA): TGCAGCGTTGCGGGGAAATTAGACCAGCCCCAGCATTTT.

This chain links TRBV7-9 with TRBJ1-1, with TRBD1 identical over 7 bases. J lost 9 bases, V lost 4 bases, and 8 bases had no gene match. This CDR3 is 13 amino acids long. CDR1 is SEHNR and CDR2 is FQNEAQ in the germline V gene (reference sequence). The chain's CDR3 is CASSSQGKIQAFF. In DNA form, the CDR3 reads TGTGCCAGCAGCTCACAGGGGAAGATTCAAGCTTTCTTT.

The chain carries TRBV28 and TRBJ1-6, with TRBD1 as a possible D gene (6 bases). The germline V and J ends were trimmed by 6 bases and 5 bases, with 11 bases remaining between them. The CDR3 is made up of 14 amino acids. The germline gives CDR1 MDHEN, CDR2 SYDVKM. CDR3 DNA sequence: TGTGCCAGCAGGGTGACAGGTGATAATTCACCCCTCCACTTT. This encodes CASRVTGDNSPLHF.

This clone has a single count. This rearrangement joins TRBV28 to TRBJ1-1; D is unresolved. The germline gives CDR1 MDHEN, CDR2 SYDVKM. The CDR3 consists of 14 residues. With 1 base removed from V and 5 bases from J, the gap between germline ends came to 11 bases. CDR3 nucleotide sequence: TGTGCCAGCAGTTTATCCGGCAGGAGGACTGAAGCTTTCTTT. Translated: CASSLSGRRTEAFF.

The chain combines TRBV6-5 with TRBJ2-1; D is possibly TRBD2 (6 bases). The CDR3 is 15 residues long. Between the trimmed V and J ends, which lost 2 bases and 8 bases, there was a span of 16 bases. Looked up from germline, CDR1 is MNHEY and CDR2 is SVGAGI. CDR3: CASSYGGMLVYEQFF. In DNA, the CDR3 is TGTGCCAGCAGTTACGGGGGGATGTTAGTTTATGAGCAGTTCTTC.

This clone has a handful of counts. The gene calls are TRBV7-2 and TRBJ1-3, with TRBD1 matching 8 bases. The CDR3 is made up of 15 amino acids. Germline loops: CDR1 SGHTA, CDR2 FQGNSA. V shed 5 bases, J shed 13 bases, and the junction held 16 bases outside the gene matches. The CDR3 DNA follows: TGTGCCAGCAGCCAGGGACAGGCGGTGATTGCTGGGATATATTTT. Translated, it gives CASSQGQAVIAGIYF.

The chain uses TRBV7-9 and TRBJ2-7, with a tentative D call TRBD1 (6 bases). V dropped 5 bases and J dropped 3 bases, with 17 bases sitting between them. Germline V gene data show CDR1 as SEHNR and CDR2 as FQNEAQ (reference sequence). The CDR3 consists of 15 residues. CDR3 coding DNA: TGTGCCAGCAGCACCAGACTTGGACAGTACTACGAGCAGTACTTC. Its translation: CASSTRLGQYYEQYF. Based on the CDR3 plus reference TRBV7-9 and TRBJ2-7, the full variable domain is DTGVSQNPRHKITKRGQNVTFRCDPISEHNRLYWYRQTLGQGPEFLTYFQNEAQLEKSRLLSDRFSAERPKGSFSTLEIQRTEQGDSAMYLCASSTRLGQYYEQYFGPGTRLTVT.

The rearrangement joins TRBV5-6 to TRBJ2-5; 10 positions agree with TRBD1. Per germline, CDR1 SGHDT and CDR2 YYEEEE. The junction had 6 bases not matched to a gene; V was cut back by 3 bases and J by 4 bases. The CDR3 runs 15 residues. The CDR3 DNA reads as TGTGCCAGCAGCTCGGGACAGGGGATGTTAGAGACCCAGTACTTC. Protein sequence: CASSSGQGMLETQYF.

CDR3 bases: TGTGCCAGCAGTGGACTCTTGGAGGGCTATGGCTACACCTTC. Translated: CASSGLLEGYGYTF. The chain links TRBV25-1 to TRBJ1-2; D is uncertain. CDR1 is MGHDK, CDR2 SYGVNS, per germline. The CDR3 sequence is 14 residues long. Trimming removed 4 bases at V and 4 bases at J, with 13 bases between.

Points on this clone: The same CDR3 also results from other DNA sequences found in this sample. The J gene is TRBJ1-5, the V gene TRBV2, with D perhaps matching TRBD1 (5 bases). The CDR3 contains 14 residues. Germline values: CDR1 SNHLY, CDR2 FYNNEI. Trimming stripped 4 bases from V and 1 base from J, with 8 bases between. The DNA of the CDR3 is TGTGCCAGCAGTGTCGGGGGAAGCAATCAGCCCCAGCATTTT. Translation gives CASSVGGSNQPQHF. The full variable domain, with the rest looked up from reference TRBV2 and TRBJ1-5, is EPEVTQTPSHQVTQMGQEVILRCVPISNHLYFYWYRQILGQKVEFLVSFYNNEISEKSEIFDDQFSVERPDGSNFTLKIRSTKLEDSAMYFCASSVGGSNQPQHFGDGTRLSIL.

In this sample, this clone turned up a few times. The chain combines TRBV5-6 with TRBJ1-2; D is ambiguous. This CDR3 has 12 amino acids. Germline V CDR1 and CDR2: SGHDT, YYEEEE. Between the trimmed V and J ends, which lost 4 bases and 7 bases, there was a span of 11 bases. The CDR3 loop is CASSRDRGGYTF. The CDR3 bases are TGTGCCAGCAGCCGCGACCGGGGTGGCTACACCTTC.

The chain employs TRBV10-1 and TRBJ2-4; possible D gene TRBD2, 5 bases. Between the trimmed V and J ends, which lost 0 bases and 7 bases, there was a span of 7 bases. Germline assignment: CDR1 WNHNN and CDR2 SYGVQD (reference sequence). This CDR3 comprises 13 residues. The DNA of the CDR3 is TGCGCCAGCAGTGAGTCGCGAGGGAACATTCAGTACTTC. This codes for CASSESRGNIQYF.

V usage is TRBV7-2 and J usage is TRBJ2-3, with TRBD1 matching 10 bases. The CDR3 is made up of 18 amino acids. Germline assignment: CDR1 SGHTA and CDR2 FQGNSA. The ends lost 4 bases at V and 3 bases at J; junction bases unmatched: 13. DNA of the CDR3: TGTGCCAGCAGCTCATACGCTGGGCGGGGACAGGGGACAGATACGCAGTATTTT. It translates to CASSSYAGRGQGTDTQYF. The whole variable domain, filled in from reference TRBV7-2 and TRBJ2-3, reads GAGVSQSPSNKVTEKGKDVELRCDPISGHTALYWYRQSLGQGLEFLIYFQGNSAPDKSGLPSDRFSAERTGGSVSTLTIQRTQQEDSAVYLCASSSYAGRGQGTDTQYFGPGTRLTVL.

The V call is TRBV19, the J call TRBJ1-1; D perhaps matches TRBD1 (6 bases). This CDR3 has 17 amino acids. V dropped 6 bases and J dropped 3 bases, with 23 bases sitting between them. The germline CDR1 and CDR2 sequences are LNHDA and SQIVND (reference sequence). The CDR3 spells CASRKAGQGRFYTEAFF. The CDR3 bases are TGTGCCAGTAGAAAAGCAGGCCAGGGGCGGTTTTACACTGAAGCTTTCTTT.

This sequence joins TRBV6-1 and TRBJ2-1; 11 bases map to TRBD2. V lost 2 bases to trimming and J lost 9 bases; unmatched junction nucleotides: 6. The germline gives CDR1 MNHNS, CDR2 SASEGT. The CDR3 contains 15 residues. In DNA, the CDR3 is TGTGCCAGCAGTGAATTAGCGGGGGGGTTCGGTGAGCAGTTCTTC. Encoded protein: CASSELAGGFGEQFF.